This T cell receptor beta chain was retrieved from a study of cytomegalovirus exposure and HLA in healthy donors. On the study more broadly: Clustering assigned 70% to 90% of the roughly 420 genotyped donors to the Caucasian-associated ancestry cluster. Study-wide results and caveats: Based on reports, TCR beta sequences accurately predicted HLA-A and HLA-B alleles for most subjects. The study put some 150 TCR beta chains on its list as cytomegalovirus-associated.

V lost 0 bases and J lost 14, with 13 bases in between. CDR1 KGHSH and CDR2 LQKENI come from the germline V gene. This CDR3 is 12 amino acids long. The PCR had 60 Vbeta and 13 Jbeta primers. Method: immunoSEQ multiplex PCR; TCRdb's copy keeps in-frame clones and lacks some. The sample has roughly 140,000 clones. With respect to this clone: Its antigen is not known.

The genes are TRBV18 and TRBJ1-1, with D maybe TRBD1 (5 bases). The sequencing input was PBMCs. The source is a man aged 40-49 years in good health and CMV-seronegative. CDR3 sequence reads: CASSPPLREVFF. The CDR3 DNA is TGTGCCAGCTCACCACCCCTCAGGGAAGTATTCTTT.